The next 30 T cell receptor beta chains were all read from a single sample in a study of blood T cell repertoires in COVID-19. Libraries were prepared by immunoSEQ multiplex PCR; TCRdb keeps only in-frame clonotypes and omits some of them. The sample lists some 150,000 clones, about 83% occurring once. The sequencing sample was made of peripheral blood. These receptor sequences come from a young man with active or convalescent COVID-19.

The sample holds a few counts of this clone. The chain uses TRBV28 and TRBJ1-1; tentatively, D is TRBD1 (5 bases). Germline assignment: CDR1 MDHEN and CDR2 SYDVKM. The germline V and J ends were trimmed by 6 bases and 5 bases, with 10 bases remaining between them. The CDR3 contains 12 residues. The CDR3 DNA is TGTGCCAGCAGACCCCAGGGAACTGAAGCTTTCTTT. Protein sequence: CASRPQGTEAFF.

This chain links TRBV18 with TRBJ2-4; D is unclear. Deletions cut 2 bases from V and 0 bases from J, with 5 bases between. CDR1 and CDR2 (germline): KGHSH, LQKENI. This CDR3 has 14 amino acids. In nucleotides, the CDR3 is TGTGCCAGCTCACCAGGGCAAGCCAAAAACATTCAGTACTTC. Translation: CASSPGQAKNIQYF.

In its sample, this clone was seen once. This sequence joins TRBV5-1 and TRBJ2-1; 10 nucleotides align to TRBD2. Germline assignment: CDR1 SGHRS and CDR2 YFSETQ. This CDR3 region has 14 residues. The ends lost 0 bases at V and 7 bases at J; junction bases unmatched: 1. The CDR3 protein is CASSLETSGNEQFF. In DNA form, the CDR3 reads TGCGCCAGCAGCTTGGAGACTAGCGGGAATGAGCAGTTCTTC.

The chain combines TRBV5-1 with TRBJ1-2; D unclear. Per germline, CDR1 SGHRS and CDR2 YFSETQ. This CDR3 has 14 residues. The V gene lost 0 bases and the J gene lost 1 base, with 7 bases spanning the gap. CDR3 sequence (DNA): TGCGCCAGCAGCTTGGCCTCGGTTAACTATGGCTACACCTTC. Protein: CASSLASVNYGYTF.

V usage is TRBV7-9 and J usage is TRBJ2-3, with 7 bases aligning to TRBD2. V trimming: 5 bases; J trimming: 0 bases; junction bases outside the gene matches: 2. CDR3 length: 14 amino acids. Per the germline V gene, CDR1 is SEHNR and CDR2 is FQNEAQ (reference sequence). The CDR3 DNA follows: TGTGCCAGCAGCCGGGACTATAGCACAGATACGCAGTATTTT. This sequence encodes CASSRDYSTDTQYF.

The V and J genes are TRBV2 and TRBJ1-2, with TRBD1 matching 9 bases. CDR3 length: 15 amino acids. CDR1 is SNHLY, CDR2 FYNNEI, per germline. V was clipped by 2 bases and J by 8 bases; unmatched bases: 9. In DNA, the CDR3 is TGTGCCAGCAGTGAAATTAGGACAGGGGATGCCGGCTACACCTTC. This gives the protein CASSEIRTGDAGYTF.

The chain joins TRBV7-9 to TRBJ2-7; 7 bases line up with TRBD2. Germline V lookup: CDR1 SEHNR, CDR2 FQNEAQ (reference sequence). The CDR3 totals 11 residues. V shed 5 bases and J 7 bases; nucleotides not matched to a gene: 2. The CDR3 region is CASSPAGEQYV. The CDR3 region has the DNA TGTGCCAGCAGCCCAGCGGGAGAGCAGTACGTC.

Concerning this clone itself: Other nucleotide sequences in the sample specify the same CDR3. The V and J genes are TRBV6-5 and TRBJ1-2, with 10 bases fitting TRBD1. Germline V gives CDR1 MNHEY, CDR2 SVGAGI. This CDR3 has 15 residues. V was clipped by 6 bases and J by 7 bases; unmatched bases: 11. The CDR3 bases are TGTGCCAGCAGCGCGTCTGGGACAGGGGCTTTTGGCTACACCTTC. This translates into CASSASGTGAFGYTF.

The rearrangement uses TRBV4-1 and TRBJ2-1; D might be TRBD2 (6 bases). Germline V gives CDR1 MGHRA, CDR2 YSYEKL. The length of the CDR3 is 15 residues. V lost 4 bases and J 10 bases, leaving 20 bases between the germline ends. The CDR3 region has the DNA TGCGCCAGCAGCCCCCTGGGACTGTCGGCGGAAGAGCAGTTCTTC. Translated: CASSPLGLSAEEQFF.

This clone was seen more than once but under ten times. The genes are TRBV29-1 and TRBJ2-2; TRBD1 aligns across 7 bases. The CDR3 is 18 amino acids. V shed 3 bases, J shed 1 base, and the junction held 14 bases outside the gene matches. Germline V CDR1 and CDR2: SQVTM, ANQGSEA. The DNA for the CDR3 is TGCAGCGTTGACGGTCGGGCAGGGGGATCACTGAACACCGGGGAGCTGTTTTTT. Residues: CSVDGRAGGSLNTGELFF.

This rearrangement joins TRBV4-1 to TRBJ1-4; D might be TRBD1 (5 bases). From germline, CDR1 is MGHRA and CDR2 YSYEKL. Trimming stripped 0 bases from V and 7 bases from J, with 12 bases between. This CDR3 contains 15 residues. Here the CDR3 reads CASSQEGEPAEKLFF. The CDR3, as DNA: TGCGCCAGCAGCCAAGAAGGGGAACCTGCTGAAAAACTGTTTTTT.

This clone has only one observation. The rearrangement links TRBV27 to TRBJ2-5; 9 bases align to TRBD1. From germline, CDR1 is MNHEY and CDR2 SMNVEV (reference sequence). The CDR3 has 15 residues. The junction had 8 bases not matched to a gene; V was cut back by 4 bases and J by 5 bases. The CDR3 here is CASSSKDRGGETQYF. Here the CDR3 DNA reads TGTGCCAGCAGTTCTAAGGACAGGGGTGGGGAGACCCAGTACTTC.

The chain links TRBV24-1 to TRBJ2-1; 9 nucleotides line up with TRBD1. V gave up 7 bases and J gave up 10 bases; unmatched junction bases: 10. Looked up from germline, CDR1 is KGHDR and CDR2 is SFDVKD. The CDR3 consists of 14 residues. This CDR3 reads CATSRQTGGGEQFF. DNA for the CDR3: TGTGCCACCAGCCGACAAACAGGGGGCGGCGAGCAGTTCTTC.

This clone appeared once. This chain links TRBV30 with TRBJ1-1; the D is unclear. This CDR3 has 13 amino acids. CDR1 and CDR2 from the germline V gene are GTSNPN and SVGIG (reference sequence). With 0 bases removed from V and 3 bases from J, the gap between germline ends came to 8 bases. CDR3 loop: CAWSVRQDTEAFF. The CDR3 nucleotides read TGTGCCTGGAGTGTACGTCAGGACACTGAAGCTTTCTTT.

Of note for this clone: The junction departs from germline at one end; a sequencing error may be responsible. The chain uses TRBV7-7 and TRBJ2-3; 12 nucleotides match TRBD2. This CDR3 has 16 amino acids. The germline CDR1 and CDR2 sequences are SSHAT and FNYEAQ (reference sequence). The CDR3, as DNA: TGTGCTAGCAGCCCTACTAGCGGGGGGCTCACAGATACGCAGTATTTT. Protein: CASSPTSGGLTDTQYF. Together with reference TRBV7-7 and TRBJ2-3, the CDR3 gives the full variable domain: GAGVSQSPRYKVTKRGQDVTLRCDPISSHATLYWYQQALGQGPEFLTYFNYEAQPDKSGLPSDRFSAERPEGSISTLTIQRTEQRDSAMYRCASSPTSGGLTDTQYFGPGTRLTVL.

The chain carries TRBV2 and TRBJ2-2; D is unresolved. Trimming took off 4 bases at V and 0 bases at J, with 6 bases between the two ends. Looked up from germline, CDR1 is SNHLY and CDR2 is FYNNEI. The CDR3 loop spans 14 amino acids. Here the CDR3 DNA reads TGTGCCAGCAGTGGGGCCCCGAACACCGGGGAGCTGTTTTTT. This gives the protein CASSGAPNTGELFF.

The chain carries TRBV9 and TRBJ2-1, with D perhaps matching TRBD1 (6 bases). CDR3 length: 17 residues. CDR1 is SGDLS, CDR2 YYNGEE, per germline. V lost 0 bases, J lost 9 bases, and 22 bases lay in between. CDR3 nucleotide sequence: TGTGCCAGCAGCGTAGGGGAGTACGAGACCAGGGGCGTTGAGCAGTTCTTC. Protein sequence: CASSVGEYETRGVEQFF. The entire variable domain, with the rest obtained from reference TRBV9 and TRBJ2-1, is as follows: DSGVTQTPKHLITATGQRVTLRCSPRSGDLSVYWYQQSLDQGLQFLIQYYNGEERAKGNILERFSAQQFPDLHSELNLSSLELGDSALYFCASSVGEYETRGVEQFFGPGTRLTVL.

The chain uses TRBV3-1 (or the pseudogene TRBV3-2) and TRBJ1-4, with D hard to call. This CDR3 has 14 amino acids. The V end was cut by 3 bases, the J end by 0 bases, with 5 bases between. CDR1 is LGHDT and CDR2 is YNNKEL in the germline V gene (reference sequence). CDR3 sequence reads: CASSHPATNEKLFF. The CDR3 DNA is TGTGCCAGCAGCCACCCTGCAACTAATGAAAAACTGTTTTTT.

This clone appeared a single time. The rearrangement joins TRBV6-6 to TRBJ1-2, with D maybe TRBD1 (5 bases). This CDR3 contains 15 residues. The germline V gene encodes CDR1 MNHNY and CDR2 SVGAGI (reference sequence). Trimming left V 8 bases short and J 5 bases short, with 21 bases between. CDR3 coding DNA: TGTGCCAGCGGTGGGGCGCAGGGAGGACCGTATGGCTACACCTTC. Translated, it gives CASGGAQGGPYGYTF.

This rearrangement joins TRBV9 to TRBJ2-2, with TRBD1 as a possible D gene (5 bases). Germline V lookup: CDR1 SGDLS, CDR2 YYNGEE. Trimming cost V 3 bases and J 4 bases, with 13 bases left between them. The CDR3 length is 15 residues. The CDR3 spells CASSEQGTPTGELFF. The CDR3 DNA reads TGTGCCAGCAGCGAGCAGGGTACCCCCACCGGGGAGCTGTTTTTT.

The chain couples TRBV21-1 to TRBJ1-5; the table's TRBD1 call for D was not verified on the DNA. TRBV21-1 is shown as a pseudogene. This CDR3 is 18 amino acids long. For the CDR3, the DNA is TGTGCCAGCAGCAAAAACCGACAGGGGGGGTTGTGCAATCAGCCCCAGCATTTT. Translation: CASSKNRQGGLCNQPQHF.

The CDR3 coding sequence is TGCGCCAGCAGCTTAGGGAGTAGCTATAGCAATCAGCCCCAGCATTTT. It specifies CASSLGSSYSNQPQHF. The chain employs TRBV5-1 and TRBJ1-5; D ambiguous. This CDR3 has 16 residues. V lost 2 bases and J lost 0, with 12 bases in between. The germline CDR1 and CDR2 sequences are SGHRS and YFSETQ.

This CDR3 is CATSLAANTGELFF. The CDR3 bases are TGCGCCACGTCGCTTGCGGCAAACACCGGGGAGCTGTTTTTT. The chain combines TRBV5-1 with TRBJ2-2; D gene unclear. CDR3 length: 14 residues. V was trimmed by 9 bases and J by 2 bases, leaving 14 bases between them. Germline CDR1 and CDR2: SGHRS and YFSETQ.

The chain recombines TRBV6-4 with TRBJ1-2; 10 bases are a match to TRBD1. Per the germline V gene, CDR1 is MRHNA and CDR2 is SNTAGT. After removal of 6 bases from V and 4 bases from J, the junction contained 2 bases not matched to a gene. This CDR3 region has 13 residues. The CDR3 nucleotides read TGTGCCAGCAGCCGGACAGGGGGCTATGGCTACACCTTC. This sequence encodes CASSRTGGYGYTF.

V is TRBV6-5 and J is TRBJ1-1; D gene ambiguous. The CDR3 contains 12 residues. V lost 6 bases, J lost 5 bases, and 10 bases lay in between. Germline V gene sequence: CDR1 MNHEY, CDR2 SVGAGI. The chain's CDR3 is CASRIQVTEAFF. The CDR3 nucleotides read TGTGCCAGCAGGATCCAGGTTACTGAAGCTTTCTTT.

V and J are TRBV14 and TRBJ2-1, with 11 bases fitting TRBD2. Trimming removed 3 bases from V and 4 bases from J; junction bases left unmatched: 2. Germline V lookup: CDR1 SGHDN, CDR2 FVKESK. The CDR3 contains 15 residues. The CDR3 region is CASSQGLAVYNEQFF. The CDR3 DNA follows: TGTGCCAGCAGCCAGGGACTAGCGGTGTACAATGAGCAGTTCTTC.

The V gene is TRBV28, the J gene TRBJ2-3; D may be TRBD1 (5 bases). The V end was cut by 1 base, the J end by 15 bases, with 17 bases between. Germline-derived CDR1 and CDR2 are MDHEN and SYDVKM. The CDR3 is 13 residues long. The CDR3 reads CASSLFDQGKGYF. The CDR3 nucleotides are TGTGCCAGCAGTTTATTTGATCAGGGAAAGGGATATTTT.

The J gene is TRBJ2-7, the V gene TRBV7-8, with 8 bases fitting TRBD1. With 5 bases clipped from V and 7 bases from J, the junction kept 16 bases outside the gene matches. Germline lookup yields CDR1 SGHVS and CDR2 FQNEAQ. CDR3 length: 16 amino acids. The DNA of the CDR3 is TGTGCCAGCAGCGAGACGGCAGGGGGCTTCTCGAATGAGCAGTACTTC. As protein: CASSETAGGFSNEQYF.

The chain recombines TRBV24-1 with TRBJ2-1; maybe TRBD1 (6 bases). Germline V lookup: CDR1 KGHDR, CDR2 SFDVKD. Trimming removed 0 bases at V and 8 bases at J, with 10 bases between. CDR3 length: 14 residues. As DNA, the CDR3 is TGTGCCACCAGTGATTTGACAGGGCGGGATGAGCAGTTCTTC. This gives the protein CATSDLTGRDEQFF.

The V call is TRBV1, the J call TRBJ2-7; no DNA check was done on the table's D call, TRBD1. TRBV1 is classified as a pseudogene. CDR3 length equals 15 residues. CDR3 coding DNA: TGCACCAGCAGCCCTCCTACAGGGAGCTCCTACGAGCAGTACGTC. Translation gives CTSSPPTGSSYEQYV.